What follows is one T cell receptor (beta chain) and its context. Profiled with immunoSEQ multiplex PCR; TCRdb holds only in-frame clones, not every one. This repertoire shows 200,000 or so clones, approximately 82% found once; its top ten account for about an eighth. The CDR3 totals 16 residues. The ends lost 10 bases at V and 2 bases at J; junction bases unmatched: 12. Germline lookup yields CDR1 ENHRY and CDR2 SYGVKD. The data belong to a study of cytomegalovirus exposure and HLA in healthy donors. The origin of this receptor is a woman aged 30 to 39 in good health and CMV-seropositive. The sample was PBMCs. The gene calls are TRBV10-3 and TRBJ1-3; 9 bases match TRBD1. The CDR3 spells CATRPGQGLAGNTIYF. The DNA of the CDR3 is TGTGCCACTAGACCGGGACAGGGACTTGCTGGAAACACCATATATTTT.